This TCR beta chain was captured by sequencing in a study of shared clonotypes between healthy human individuals. About the study: Sampling drew on donors who were a couple of women and three men aged 18 to 49.

DNA at 200 ng, around 30,000 T cell genomes, went into sorted-subset replicate PCRs. The method was immunoSEQ multiplex PCR; TCRdb's version includes in-frame clones alone and lacks a portion of them. The sample contains 2,500,000 or so clones, roughly 92% of which appear only once. The CDR3 length is 16 residues. The V and J ends lost 0 bases and 1 base respectively, with 12 bases between them. From germline, CDR1 is SGHRS and CDR2 YFSETQ. Comment on this clone: Its antigen remains unknown.

Points from the study as a whole: Generation probabilities of non-shared clonotypes were lower (relative to those shared by all four donors).

This TCR was sampled from a man younger than 35 in good health. The V call is TRBV5-1, the J call TRBJ2-3, with D possibly being TRBD1 or TRBD2 (6 bases each). The sequencing input was naive CD4+ T cells sorted from blood. Subset indicated: CD45RA+ positively selected. The CDR3, as DNA: TGCGCCAGCAGCTTGGTCCCGGGGGCTGGCACAGATACGCAGTATTTT. Protein sequence: CASSLVPGAGTDTQYF.